This T cell receptor (beta chain) was captured by sequencing in a study of blood T cells in healthy people across ages. Only a few counts were recorded for this clonotype. A J-beta primer mix and a sample-barcoded 5' primer were used in a second PCR of about 7 to 12 cycles. TCRdb re-called the 5' RACE reads with MiXCR, one entry per CDR3 protein. The repertoire includes over a million distinct CDR3 sequences, 40% to 55% of them detected once, and 15% to 20% sits in the top ten. V lost 1 base to trimming and J lost 5 bases, with 12 bases between them. There are 15 residues in the CDR3. The germline V gene has CDR1 SGHTA and CDR2 FQGNSA. Caucasian individuals from Russia who were healthy and aged about 6 to 95 acted as donors. Per sample, a minimum of 6.5 million PBMCs were isolated.

The chain couples TRBV7-2 to TRBJ2-1; no definite D call. This sequence was found in a woman aged 60 to 75 in good health. Sequencing used blood. The CDR3 spells CASSLVRVRDNEQFF. The CDR3 DNA reads TGTGCCAGCAGCTTAGTCCGGGTAAGGGACAATGAGCAGTTCTTC. Based on the CDR3 plus reference TRBV7-2 and TRBJ2-1, the full variable domain is GAGVSQSPSNKVTEKGKDVELRCDPISGHTALYWYRQSLGQGLEFLIYFQGNSAPDKSGLPSDRFSAERTGGSVSTLTIQRTQQEDSAVYLCASSLVRVRDNEQFFGPGTRLTVL.